The TCR beta chain under discussion was sequenced for a study of T-cell reconstitution after alpha-beta-depleted transplantation in children. The CDR3 is 14 residues long. Trimming removed 5 bases at V and 0 bases at J, with 13 bases between. CDR1 DFQATT and CDR2 SNEGSKA come from the germline V gene (reference sequence). This clonotype occurred many times. Preparation of the TCRbeta library was carried out with unique molecular identifiers. A single record per CDR3 protein comes from TCRdb applying MiXCR to the PCR reads. The sample yields hundreds of thousands of distinct CDR3 sequences, around 17% seen once.

Sequenced here: PBMCs from the stem cell graft donor, sampled from the stem cell graft. V and J are TRBV20-1 and TRBJ1-2; D is undetermined. This clonotype was obtained from a human donor who donated a stem cell graft to a child with acute myeloid leukemia. This chain's CDR3 is CSAPKTRPNYGYTF. CDR3 nucleotides: TGCAGTGCTCCAAAGACGAGGCCTAACTATGGCTACACCTTC.